Listed here is a single T cell receptor (beta chain). Its specificity is unknown. Cohort: HPV-negative, locally advanced oral cavity squamous cell carcinoma patients. The V end was cut by 7 bases, the J end by 7 bases, with 11 bases between. The CDR3 has 12 amino acids. The germline V gene has CDR1 MNHNY and CDR2 SVGAGI (reference sequence). Most tumor samples had approximately 5 ug input DNA in two replicates. The assay was immunoSEQ multiplex PCR, and TCRdb's table has in-frame clones only and misses some. This table has 12,000 or so clones, around 60% appearing once. This sample is drawn from a study of neoadjuvant anti-PD-1 for oral cavity cancer. Across the study: Nivolumab at 3 mg/kg was mostly given biweekly, three to four doses, pre-surgery. Whole-study results and caveats: Only three patients per response group were TCR-analyzed; validation needed.

The material was tumor tissue, obtained before nivolumab (anti-PD-1) treatment. The chain is built from TRBV6-6 and TRBJ1-5; D unclear. This TCR was sampled from a person aged 35 to 85 with oral cavity squamous cell carcinoma. The donor label of this sample is uncertain. The CDR3 region has the DNA TGTGCCAGCACCGGATCAGAACAGCCCCAGCATTTT. This codes for CASTGSEQPQHF.